One sample yielded the 9 T cell receptor beta chains listed below, sequenced in a study of blood T cell repertoires in COVID-19. The repertoire was sequenced with immunoSEQ multiplex PCR; TCRdb's copy has only in-frame clones and lacks some. The repertoire includes 240,000 or so clones, around 90% of them detected once, and more than 6% sits in the top ten. Input material: peripheral blood. Receptors were obtained from a man aged 55 to 70 who had recovered from COVID-19.

The chain has TRBV12-5 and TRBJ2-1; TRBD1 agrees at 11 bases. This CDR3 contains 17 residues. The ends lost 5 bases at V and 7 bases at J; junction bases unmatched: 13. Germline CDR1 is LGHNT and CDR2 is FRNRAP. CDR3 nucleotide sequence: TGTGCTAGTGGTCCGCCGACCGGGACAGGGGGTCGGAATGAGCAGTTCTTC. Its protein is CASGPPTGTGGRNEQFF.

This chain uses TRBV7-9 with TRBJ2-2; D unclear. This CDR3 contains 15 residues. CDR1 and CDR2 (germline): SEHNR, FQNEAQ (reference sequence). With 1 base removed from V and 0 bases from J, the gap between germline ends came to 6 bases. The CDR3: CASSLGLTNTGELFF. CDR3 DNA: TGTGCCAGCAGCTTAGGGCTGACGAACACCGGGGAGCTGTTTTTT.

The chain combines TRBV18 with TRBJ2-3; D perhaps matches TRBD2 (7 bases). The germline V gene encodes CDR1 KGHSH and CDR2 LQKENI. Trimming shortened V by 5 bases and J by 3 bases, and 24 bases separated the two germline ends. CDR3 length: 18 amino acids. CDR3 DNA sequence: TGTGCCAGCTCAGCCAGGTCTCCGGGGGGCCTTTCAACAGATACGCAGTATTTT. This translates into CASSARSPGGLSTDTQYF.

DNA for the CDR3: TGTGCCTGGAGTTCCTACACTGAAGCTTTCTTT. Translating it yields CAWSSYTEAFF. This rearrangement joins TRBV30 to TRBJ1-1; no definite D call. The CDR3 loop spans 11 amino acids. Germline-derived CDR1 and CDR2 are GTSNPN and SVGIG (reference sequence). Trimming removed 2 bases at V and 3 bases at J, with 4 bases between. Supplemented by reference TRBV30 and TRBJ1-1, the full variable domain reads SQTIHQWPATLVQPVGSPLSLECTVEGTSNPNLYWYRQAAGRGLQLLFYSVGIGQISSEVPQNLSASRPQDRQFILSSKKLLLSDSGFYLCAWSSYTEAFFGQGTRLTVV.

The chain combines TRBV10-3 with TRBJ2-7, with a tentative D call TRBD2 (5 bases). The V end lost 5 bases, the J end lost 6 bases, and 14 bases lay between the germline ends. This CDR3 is 13 amino acids long. The V gene's germline CDR1 is ENHRY and CDR2 SYGVKD. The DNA of the CDR3 is TGTGCCATCAGTCCCGGGGTAGCAGCCGAGCAGTACTTC. This sequence encodes CAISPGVAAEQYF.

The chain couples TRBV18 to TRBJ2-7; D might be TRBD1 (6 bases). V lost 5 bases and J 6 bases, leaving 20 bases between the germline ends. Germline V CDR1 and CDR2: KGHSH, LQKENI. The CDR3 contains 15 residues. In DNA, the CDR3 is TGTGCCAGCTCAAGCTTGAGGTCGGGACACTTCGAGCAGTACGTC. Amino acids: CASSSLRSGHFEQYV.

The chain employs TRBV7-9 and TRBJ2-1; 9 nucleotides line up with TRBD1. J lost 7 bases, V lost 2 bases, and 12 bases had no gene match. This CDR3 is 17 amino acids long. The germline V gene encodes CDR1 SEHNR and CDR2 FQNEAQ (reference sequence). In DNA form, the CDR3 reads TGTGCCAGCAGCTTATCATACGGACAGGGGAAAGGGAATGAGCAGTTCTTC. Translating gives CASSLSYGQGKGNEQFF.

This chain joins TRBV6-5 and TRBJ1-2, with 7 bases identical to TRBD1. The V gene's germline CDR1 is MNHEY and CDR2 SVGAGI. The CDR3 is 13 residues long. After removal of 0 bases from V and 8 bases from J, the junction contained 3 bases not matched to a gene. This chain's CDR3 is CASSYSGQPGYTF. CDR3 DNA sequence: TGTGCCAGCAGTTACTCGGGACAGCCCGGCTACACCTTC.

V is TRBV5-4 and J is TRBJ2-1, with 8 bases matching TRBD2. CDR3 length equals 16 residues. The junction had 7 bases not matched to a gene; V was cut back by 2 bases and J by 3 bases. CDR1 and CDR2 (germline): SGHNT, YYREEE (reference sequence). CDR3 bases: TGTGCCAGCAGCTTAGGGGCGGCGGGGGGCTACAATGAGCAGTTCTTC. Its protein is CASSLGAAGGYNEQFF.